This T cell receptor (beta chain) was profiled in a study of CD8 T cells in ankylosing spondylitis. Study findings and constraints: It was reported that disease-linked clones were significantly enriched in matched ankylosing spondylitis synovial fluid. In ankylosing spondylitis blood, a motif of several highly homologous TCR beta variants appeared characteristic. There were earlier reports of some motif variants in reactive arthritis synovial fluid and blood. With a CD8+ phenotype, disease-linked clones were relatively rare in peripheral blood.

A quantitative 5'-RACE method, one with molecular barcodes, was used to make TCR beta libraries. TCRdb re-called the 5' RACE reads with MiXCR, one entry per CDR3 protein. The repertoire consists of about 220,000 distinct CDR3 sequences, with approximately 16% occurring once and the leading ten covering approximately 42%. The junction had 9 bases not matched to a gene; V was cut back by 0 bases and J by 2 bases. Germline CDR1 and CDR2: DFQATT and SNEGSKA (reference sequence). This CDR3 spans 17 amino acids. This clonotype has only a few counts. Its antigen is unknown. The sequenced sample consisted of blood, either unsorted or a sorted T cell fraction (not recorded which). The gene calls are TRBV20-1 and TRBJ2-7, with 11 bases that match TRBD2. The origin of this receptor is a male donor with ankylosing spondylitis. In DNA form, the CDR3 reads TGCAGTGCTAGAGATCCTTTAGCGGGGGGGCCTCCCTACGAGCAGTACTTC. Protein sequence: CSARDPLAGGPPYEQYF.